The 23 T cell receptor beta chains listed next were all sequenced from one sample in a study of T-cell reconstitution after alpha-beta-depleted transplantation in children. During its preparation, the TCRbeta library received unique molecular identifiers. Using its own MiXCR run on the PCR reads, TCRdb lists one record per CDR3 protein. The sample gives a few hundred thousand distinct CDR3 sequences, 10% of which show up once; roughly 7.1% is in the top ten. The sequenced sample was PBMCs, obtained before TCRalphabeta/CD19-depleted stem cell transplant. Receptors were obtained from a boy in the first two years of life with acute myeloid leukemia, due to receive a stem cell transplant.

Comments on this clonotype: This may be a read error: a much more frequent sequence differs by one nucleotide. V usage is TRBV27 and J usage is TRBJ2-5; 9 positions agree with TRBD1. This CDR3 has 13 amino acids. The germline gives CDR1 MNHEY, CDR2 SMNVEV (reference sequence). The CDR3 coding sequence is TGTGCCAGCATGGACAGGGGTGAAGAGAACCAGTACTTC. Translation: CASMDRGEENQYF.

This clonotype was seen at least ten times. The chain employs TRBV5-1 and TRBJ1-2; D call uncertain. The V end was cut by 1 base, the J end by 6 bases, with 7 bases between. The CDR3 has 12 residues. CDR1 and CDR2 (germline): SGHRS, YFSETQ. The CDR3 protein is CASSLPGNGYTF. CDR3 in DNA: TGCGCCAGCAGCTTGCCGGGGAATGGCTACACCTTC.

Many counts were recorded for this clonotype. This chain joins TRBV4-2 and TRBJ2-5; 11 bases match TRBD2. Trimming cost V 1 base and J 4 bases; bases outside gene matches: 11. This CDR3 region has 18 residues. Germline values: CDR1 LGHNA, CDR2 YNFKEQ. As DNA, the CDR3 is TGTGCCAGCAGCCAAGGAAGTCTTAGCGGGGGGGCAGGAGAGACCCAGTACTTC. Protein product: CASSQGSLSGGAGETQYF.

The CDR3, as DNA: TGTGCCAGCAGTTGGGAGGGAAGGGGCGCCGGGGAGCTGTTTTTT. Residues: CASSWEGRGAGELFF. The J gene is TRBJ2-2, the V gene TRBV6-5; 7 nucleotides match TRBD2. The junction had 8 bases not matched to a gene; V was cut back by 4 bases and J by 6 bases. CDR3 length: 15 residues. Germline V gene sequence: CDR1 MNHEY, CDR2 SVGAGI.

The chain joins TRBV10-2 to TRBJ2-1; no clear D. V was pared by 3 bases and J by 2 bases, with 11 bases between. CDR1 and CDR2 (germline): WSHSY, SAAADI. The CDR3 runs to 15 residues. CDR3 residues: CASSDGLVTYNEQFF. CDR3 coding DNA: TGCGCCAGCAGTGATGGGCTAGTGACCTACAATGAGCAGTTCTTC.

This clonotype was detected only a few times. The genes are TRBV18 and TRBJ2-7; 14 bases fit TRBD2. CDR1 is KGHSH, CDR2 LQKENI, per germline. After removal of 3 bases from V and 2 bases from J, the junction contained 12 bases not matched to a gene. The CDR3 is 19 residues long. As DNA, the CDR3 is TGTGCCAGCTCACCGCAAAAGACTAGCGGGAGGGCCTACGCCTACGAGCAGTACTTC. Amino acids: CASSPQKTSGRAYAYEQYF.

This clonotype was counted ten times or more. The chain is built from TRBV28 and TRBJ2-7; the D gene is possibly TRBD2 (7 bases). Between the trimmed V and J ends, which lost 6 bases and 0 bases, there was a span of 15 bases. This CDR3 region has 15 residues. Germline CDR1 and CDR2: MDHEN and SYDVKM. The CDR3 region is CASSVVAGASYEQYF. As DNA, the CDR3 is TGTGCCAGCAGCGTCGTGGCGGGGGCCTCCTACGAGCAGTACTTC.

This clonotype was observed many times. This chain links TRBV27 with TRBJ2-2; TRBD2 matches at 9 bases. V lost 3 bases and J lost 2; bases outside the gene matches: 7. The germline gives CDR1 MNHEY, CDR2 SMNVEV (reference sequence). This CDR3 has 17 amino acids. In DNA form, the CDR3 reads TGTGCCAGCAGTTTCACCCCGACTAGCGGTAACACCGGGGAGCTGTTTTTT. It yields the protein CASSFTPTSGNTGELFF.

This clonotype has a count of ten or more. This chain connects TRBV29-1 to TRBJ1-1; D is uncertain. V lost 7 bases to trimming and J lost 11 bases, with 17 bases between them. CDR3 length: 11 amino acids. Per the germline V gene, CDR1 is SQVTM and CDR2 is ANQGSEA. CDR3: CSAHGVIEAFF. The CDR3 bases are TGCAGCGCCCATGGGGTTATTGAGGCTTTCTTT.

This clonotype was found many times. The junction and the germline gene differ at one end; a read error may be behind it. The CDR3 sequence is CSAREGGQQETQYF. The CDR3 region has the DNA TGCAGTGCAAGAGAGGGGGGACAGCAAGAGACCCAGTACTTC. The J gene is TRBJ2-5, the V gene TRBV20-1; D perhaps matches TRBD1 (7 bases). Per germline, CDR1 DFQATT and CDR2 SNEGSKA (reference sequence). The CDR3 loop spans 14 amino acids.

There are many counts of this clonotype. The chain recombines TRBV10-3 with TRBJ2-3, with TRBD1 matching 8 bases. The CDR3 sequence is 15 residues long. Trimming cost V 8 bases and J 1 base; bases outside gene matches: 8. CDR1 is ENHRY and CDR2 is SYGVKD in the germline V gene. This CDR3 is CAIDEGTGGTDTQYF. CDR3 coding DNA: TGTGCCATCGATGAGGGGACAGGCGGCACAGATACGCAGTATTTT.

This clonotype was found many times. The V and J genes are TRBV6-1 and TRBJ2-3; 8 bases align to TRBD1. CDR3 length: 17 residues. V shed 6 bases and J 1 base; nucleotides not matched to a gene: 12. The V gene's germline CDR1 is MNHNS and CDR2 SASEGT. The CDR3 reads CASRRRDRGTGTDTQYF. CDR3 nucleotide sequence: TGTGCCAGCAGACGCCGAGACAGGGGAACTGGCACAGATACGCAGTATTTT.

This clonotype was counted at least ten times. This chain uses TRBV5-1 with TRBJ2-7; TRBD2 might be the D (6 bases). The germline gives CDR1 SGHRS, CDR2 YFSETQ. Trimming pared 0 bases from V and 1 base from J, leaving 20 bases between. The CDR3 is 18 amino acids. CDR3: CASSLDASARRTSYEQYF. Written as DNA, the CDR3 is TGCGCCAGCAGCTTGGACGCTAGCGCGAGGAGGACATCCTACGAGCAGTACTTC.

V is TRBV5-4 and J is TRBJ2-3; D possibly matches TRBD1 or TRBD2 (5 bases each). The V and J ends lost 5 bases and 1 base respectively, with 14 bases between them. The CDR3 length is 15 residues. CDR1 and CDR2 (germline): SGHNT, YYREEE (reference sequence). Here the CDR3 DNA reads TGTGCCAGCAGACCTTCCGGGGCGCGCACAGATACGCAGTATTTT. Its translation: CASRPSGARTDTQYF.

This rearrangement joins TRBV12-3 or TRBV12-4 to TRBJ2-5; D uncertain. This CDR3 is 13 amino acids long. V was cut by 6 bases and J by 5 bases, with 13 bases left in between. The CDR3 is CASSLALSETQYF. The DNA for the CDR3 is TGTGCCAGCAGCCTGGCCCTTTCGGAGACCCAGTACTTC.

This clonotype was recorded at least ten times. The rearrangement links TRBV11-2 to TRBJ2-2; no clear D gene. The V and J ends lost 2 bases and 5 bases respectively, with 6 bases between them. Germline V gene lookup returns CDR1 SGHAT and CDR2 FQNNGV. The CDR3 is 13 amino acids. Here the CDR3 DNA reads TGTGCCAGCAGCTTACCCAGTACCGGGGAGCTGTTTTTT. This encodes CASSLPSTGELFF.

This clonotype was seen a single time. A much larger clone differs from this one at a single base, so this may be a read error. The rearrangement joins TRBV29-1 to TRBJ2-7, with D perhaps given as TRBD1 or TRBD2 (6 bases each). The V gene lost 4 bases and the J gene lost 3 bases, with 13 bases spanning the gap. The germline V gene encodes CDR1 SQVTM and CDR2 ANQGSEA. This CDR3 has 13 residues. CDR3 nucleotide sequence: TGCAGCGTTGGACTCAAGGGGGGCTACGAGCAGTACTTC. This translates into CSVGLKGGYEQYF.

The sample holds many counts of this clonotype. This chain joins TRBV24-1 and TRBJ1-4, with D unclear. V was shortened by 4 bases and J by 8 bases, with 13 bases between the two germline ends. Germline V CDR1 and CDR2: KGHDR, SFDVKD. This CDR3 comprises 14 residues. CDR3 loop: CATSDPQQPEKLFF. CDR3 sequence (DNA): TGTGCCACCAGTGACCCCCAACAGCCGGAAAAACTGTTTTTT.

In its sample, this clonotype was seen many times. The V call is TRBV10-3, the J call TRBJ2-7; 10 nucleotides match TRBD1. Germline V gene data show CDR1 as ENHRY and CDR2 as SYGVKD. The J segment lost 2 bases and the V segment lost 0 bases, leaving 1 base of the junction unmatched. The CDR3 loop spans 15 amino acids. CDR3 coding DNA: TGTGCCATCAGTGAGTCGGGGACAGGGGCCTACGAGCAGTACTTC. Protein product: CAISESGTGAYEQYF.

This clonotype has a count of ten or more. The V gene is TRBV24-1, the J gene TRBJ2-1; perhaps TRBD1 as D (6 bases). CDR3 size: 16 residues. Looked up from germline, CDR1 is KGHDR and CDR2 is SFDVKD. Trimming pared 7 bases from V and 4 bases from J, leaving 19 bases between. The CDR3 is CATRRGAGDLYNEQFF. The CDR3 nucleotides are TGTGCCACCAGACGTGGGGCAGGGGATTTGTACAATGAGCAGTTCTTC.

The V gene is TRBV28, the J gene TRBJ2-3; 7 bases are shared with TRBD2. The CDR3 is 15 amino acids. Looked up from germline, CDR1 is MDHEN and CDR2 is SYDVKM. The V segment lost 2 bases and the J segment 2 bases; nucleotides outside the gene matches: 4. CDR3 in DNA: TGTGCCAGCAGTTTAGTGGCGGGAGTCACAGATACGCAGTATTTT. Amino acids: CASSLVAGVTDTQYF.

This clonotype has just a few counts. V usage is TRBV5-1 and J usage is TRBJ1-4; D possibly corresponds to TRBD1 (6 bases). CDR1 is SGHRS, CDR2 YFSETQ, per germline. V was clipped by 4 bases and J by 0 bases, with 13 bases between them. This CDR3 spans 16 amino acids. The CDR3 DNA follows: TGCGCCAGCAGCCCAGGACAGTCTGCAACTAATGAAAAACTGTTTTTT. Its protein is CASSPGQSATNEKLFF.

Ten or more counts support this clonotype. In nucleotides, the CDR3 is TGCGCCAGCAGGCCAGCGACTAGCGGGGGGGCAGATACGCAGTATTTT. Translating gives CASRPATSGGADTQYF. The chain has TRBV5-1 and TRBJ2-3, with 14 bases fitting TRBD2. Germline V gives CDR1 SGHRS, CDR2 YFSETQ. Trimming removed 5 bases from V and 4 bases from J; junction bases left unmatched: 6. The length of the CDR3 is 16 residues.